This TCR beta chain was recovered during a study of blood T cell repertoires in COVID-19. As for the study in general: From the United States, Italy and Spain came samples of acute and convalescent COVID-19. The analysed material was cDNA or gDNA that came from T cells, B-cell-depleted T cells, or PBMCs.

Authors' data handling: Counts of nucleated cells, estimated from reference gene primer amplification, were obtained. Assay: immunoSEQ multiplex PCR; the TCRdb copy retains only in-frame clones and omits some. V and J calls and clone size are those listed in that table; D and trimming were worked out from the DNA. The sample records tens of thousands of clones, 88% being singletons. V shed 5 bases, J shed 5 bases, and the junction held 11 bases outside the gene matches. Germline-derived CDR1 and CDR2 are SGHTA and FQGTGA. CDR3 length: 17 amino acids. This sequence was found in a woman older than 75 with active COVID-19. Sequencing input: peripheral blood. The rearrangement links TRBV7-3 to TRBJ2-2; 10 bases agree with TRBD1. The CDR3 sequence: CASSRTIPGQGTGELFF. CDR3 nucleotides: TGTGCCAGCAGCAGAACCATACCGGGACAGGGGACCGGGGAGCTGTTTTTT.